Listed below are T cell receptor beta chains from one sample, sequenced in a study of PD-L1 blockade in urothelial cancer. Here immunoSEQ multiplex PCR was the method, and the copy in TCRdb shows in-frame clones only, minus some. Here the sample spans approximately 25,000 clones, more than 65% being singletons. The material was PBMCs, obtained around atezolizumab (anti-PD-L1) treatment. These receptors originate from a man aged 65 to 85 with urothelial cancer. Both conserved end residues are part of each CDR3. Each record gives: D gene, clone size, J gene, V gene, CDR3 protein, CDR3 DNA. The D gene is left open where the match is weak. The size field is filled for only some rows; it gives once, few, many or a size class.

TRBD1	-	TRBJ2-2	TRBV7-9	CASSSGTGAGELFF	TGTGCCAGCAGCTCCGGGACAGGGGCCGGGGAGCTGTTTTTT
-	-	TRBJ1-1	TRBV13	CASSLESSINEGNTEAFF	TGTGCCAGCAGCCTCGAGTCTAGTATCAACGAGGGAAACACTGAAGCTTTCTTT
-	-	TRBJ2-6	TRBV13	CASSQGAGANVLTF	TGTGCCAGCAGCCAGGGTGCTGGGGCCAACGTCCTGACTTTC
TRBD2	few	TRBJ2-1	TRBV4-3	CASAPGLDYNEQFF	TGCGCCAGCGCACCGGGACTAGATTACAATGAGCAGTTCTTC
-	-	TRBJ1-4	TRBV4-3	CASSQGRGGNEKLFF	TGCGCCAGCAGCCAAGGGAGGGGGGGTAATGAAAAACTGTTTTTT
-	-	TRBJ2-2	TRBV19	CASSIQQGYTGELFF	TGTGCCAGTAGTATTCAACAGGGATACACCGGGGAGCTGTTTTTT
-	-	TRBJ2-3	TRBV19	CASSIGQVTDTQYF	TGTGCCAGTAGTATTGGGCAGGTCACAGATACGCAGTATTTT
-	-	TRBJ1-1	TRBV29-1	CSVVGDAGTEAFF	TGCAGCGTTGTGGGAGACGCGGGCACTGAAGCTTTCTTT
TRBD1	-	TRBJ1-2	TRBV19	CASSIRTGTYGYTF	TGTGCCAGTAGTATCAGGACAGGGACTTATGGCTACACCTTC
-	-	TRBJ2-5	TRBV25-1	CASSIFGGGGETQYF	TGTGCCAGCTCCATCTTTGGGGGAGGGGGAGAGACCCAGTACTTC
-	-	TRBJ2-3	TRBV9	CASRRDGATDTQYF	TGTGCCAGCAGAAGAGATGGGGCCACAGATACGCAGTATTTT
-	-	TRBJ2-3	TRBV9	CASSVTSTSTDTQYF	TGTGCCAGCAGCGTTACTAGCACCAGCACAGATACGCAGTATTTT
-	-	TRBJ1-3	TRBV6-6	CASSYSTVFAGNTIYF	TGTGCCAGCAGTTACTCCACAGTTTTTGCTGGAAACACCATATATTTT
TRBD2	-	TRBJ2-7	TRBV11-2	CASSPTTSGISAEQYF	TGTGCCAGCAGCCCGACGACTAGCGGGATTTCGGCCGAGCAGTACTTC
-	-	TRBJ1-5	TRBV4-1	CASSLMAGNQPQHF	TGCGCCAGCAGCCTCATGGCAGGGAATCAGCCCCAGCATTTT
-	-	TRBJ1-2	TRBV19	CASSRKTGGYTF	TGTGCCAGTAGTAGAAAGACTGGGGGCTACACCTTC
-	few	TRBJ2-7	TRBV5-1	CASRREVSYEQYF	TGCGCCAGCAGGAGAGAGGTCTCCTACGAGCAGTACTTC
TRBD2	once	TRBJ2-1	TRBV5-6	CASSSLRLASPDEQFF	TGTGCCAGCAGTTCACTTAGACTAGCTTCCCCGGATGAGCAGTTCTTC
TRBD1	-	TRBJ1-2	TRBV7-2	CASSRDRDNYGYTF	TGTGCCAGCAGCAGGGACAGGGATAACTATGGCTACACCTTC
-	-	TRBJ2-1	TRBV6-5	CASISLEGRRNEQFF	TGTGCCAGCATTTCCCTAGAGGGAAGAAGGAATGAGCAGTTCTTC
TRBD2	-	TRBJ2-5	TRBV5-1	CASSLDSGGEETQYF	TGCGCCAGCAGCTTAGATAGCGGGGGGGAAGAGACCCAGTACTTC
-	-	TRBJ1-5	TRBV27	CASRIGVYGNQPQHF	TGTGCCAGCAGGATCGGGGTGTATGGGAATCAGCCCCAGCATTTT
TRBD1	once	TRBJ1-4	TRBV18	CASSRNGQGATNEKLFF	TGTGCCAGCTCACGAAATGGACAGGGGGCAACTAATGAAAAACTGTTTTTT
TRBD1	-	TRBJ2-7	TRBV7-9	CASSFLGTAGYEQYF	TGTGCCAGCAGCTTCCTTGGGACAGCCGGCTACGAGCAGTACTTC
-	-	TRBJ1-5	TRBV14	CASSQGRGQPQHF	TGTGCCAGCAGCCAAGGGAGAGGGCAGCCCCAGCATTTT
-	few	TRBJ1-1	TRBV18	CASSPSPGMIGTEAFF	TGTGCCAGCTCACCCTCTCCCGGGATGATAGGCACTGAAGCTTTCTTT
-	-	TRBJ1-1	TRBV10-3	CAIRQNREEKTEAFF	TGTGCCATCAGGCAAAACAGGGAAGAGAAAACTGAAGCTTTCTTT
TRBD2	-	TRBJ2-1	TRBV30	CAWSVSGNSYNEQFF	TGTGCCTGGAGCGTTAGCGGGAACTCCTACAATGAGCAGTTCTTC
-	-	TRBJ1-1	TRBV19	CASSIGPGMDTEAFF	TGTGCCAGTAGTATAGGACCCGGGATGGACACTGAAGCTTTCTTT
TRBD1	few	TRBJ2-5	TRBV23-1	CASSQSVRDRGTKTQYF	TGCGCCAGCAGTCAATCCGTCCGGGACAGGGGAACAAAGACCCAGTACTTC
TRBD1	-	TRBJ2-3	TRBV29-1	CSVGDRSTDTQYF	TGCAGCGTTGGGGACAGGTCCACAGATACGCAGTATTTT
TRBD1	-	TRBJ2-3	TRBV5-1	CASSPGQGTDTQYF	TGCGCCAGCAGCCCGGGACAGGGGACAGATACGCAGTATTTT
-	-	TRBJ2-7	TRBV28	CASSRQAVTYEQYF	TGTGCCAGCAGTCGTCAAGCGGTTACCTACGAGCAGTACTTC
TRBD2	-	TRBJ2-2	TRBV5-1	CASTTSGDTGELFF	TGCGCCAGCACTACTAGCGGAGACACCGGGGAGCTGTTTTTT
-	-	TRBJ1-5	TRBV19	CASSILEDQPQHF	TGTGCCAGTAGTATTTTGGAGGATCAGCCCCAGCATTTT
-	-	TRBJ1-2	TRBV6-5	CASSYFSGGGYGYTF	TGTGCCAGCAGTTACTTTTCCGGGGGAGGGTATGGCTACACCTTC
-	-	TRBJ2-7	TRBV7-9	CASSPGGTYEQYF	TGTGCCAGCAGCCCTGGAGGGACCTACGAGCAGTACTTC
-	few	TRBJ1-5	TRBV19	CASIPDAGLSNQPQHF	TGTGCCAGTATTCCTGATGCGGGCCTTAGCAATCAGCCCCAGCATTTT
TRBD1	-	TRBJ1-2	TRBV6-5	CASRTIGTGANGYTF	TGTGCCAGCAGAACAATCGGGACAGGGGCCAACGGCTACACCTTC